Listed below are T cell receptor beta chains from one sample, sequenced in a study of blood T cell repertoires in COVID-19. The table came from immunoSEQ multiplex PCR; TCRdb's copy has only in-frame clones and leaves some out. The sample has about 380,000 clones, 80% to 90% seen once. Sequenced: PBMCs or T cells enriched from blood (not recorded which). The receptors were sampled from a man younger than 40 who had recovered from COVID-19. Both conserved end residues are part of each CDR3. Each record gives: D gene, CDR3 length, J gene, clone size, V gene, CDR3 DNA, CDR3 protein. A D gene is named only where the DNA matches it firmly. Expanded clones get a size class; other rows say once, few or many, or leave the size out.

NA 11 TRBJ1-3 NA TRBV10-3 TGTGCCATCGGGGGGGGAAACACCATATATTTT CAIGGGNTIYF
NA 13 TRBJ2-3 NA TRBV30 TGTGCCTGGAGCAAGGGGATCACAGATACGCAGTATTTT CAWSKGITDTQYF
TRBD2 14 TRBJ2-2 NA TRBV9 TGTGCCAGCAGCCCTCGGGGGGGCAGAGAGGAGCTGTTTTTT CASSPRGGREELFF
NA 15 TRBJ1-3 few TRBV27 TGTGCCAGCAGGATACAGGCAGGGGCTGGAAACACCATATATTTT CASRIQAGAGNTIYF
TRBD1 13 TRBJ1-2 many TRBV6-5 TGTGCCAGCAGTTTCGGACAGGGAGGCGGCTACACCTTC CASSFGQGGGYTF
NA 18 TRBJ1-1 NA TRBV5-1 TGCGCCAGCAGCTTACGAGCTCCAGGCAACGGCGGGGGCACTGAAGCTTTCTTT CASSLRAPGNGGGTEAFF
NA 15 TRBJ2-2 NA TRBV30 TGTGCCTGGGAAACAGGTTTTACTCTCACCGGGGAGCTGTTTTTT CAWETGFTLTGELFF
NA 14 TRBJ2-7 NA TRBV5-1 TGCGCCAGCAGCCTGGACAGGGAGGGCTACGAGCAGTACTTC CASSLDREGYEQYF
TRBD2 14 TRBJ2-5 NA TRBV6-2/TRBV6-3 TGTGCCAGCAGCCGGAGTCCTAGCGGGGAGACCCAGTACTTC CASSRSPSGETQYF
NA 16 TRBJ1-3 NA TRBV5-1 TGCGCCAGCAGCTTGACGGCGGGGGAGGCTGGAAACACCATATATTTT CASSLTAGEAGNTIYF
NA 15 TRBJ2-2 NA TRBV19 TGTGCCAGTAGTATCCGGGGGTCGAACACCGGGGAGCTGTTTTTT CASSIRGSNTGELFF
TRBD2 13 TRBJ2-3 NA TRBV12-3/TRBV12-4 TGTGCCAGTACCGGGAGGCATGGAGATACGCAGTATTTT CASTGRHGDTQYF
TRBD1 13 TRBJ1-1 few TRBV19 TGTGCCAGCTGGGACAGGGGGCGGGCTGAAGCTTTCTTT CASWDRGRAEAFF
NA 16 TRBJ1-2 NA TRBV6-4 TGTGCCAGCAGTAAGACAGGAACGGACACCTTAGGTGGCTACACCTTC CASSKTGTDTLGGYTF
NA 15 TRBJ1-2 NA TRBV7-2 TGTGCCAGCAGCGAGGAGACAGGCCTTTCCTATGGCTACACCTTC CASSEETGLSYGYTF
TRBD2 15 TRBJ2-2 NA TRBV5-1 TGCGCCAGCAGCTTGCAACTAGCGGGGACCGGGGAGCTGTTTTTT CASSLQLAGTGELFF
TRBD1 13 TRBJ1-6 NA TRBV12-3/TRBV12-4 TGTGCCAGCAGTGGGACAGGGGGAGGACCCCTCCACTTT CASSGTGGGPLHF
NA 15 TRBJ1-1 NA TRBV5-6 TGTGCCAGCAGCTTGGTTGATGCGGGGGTCACTGAAGCTTTCTTT CASSLVDAGVTEAFF
NA 13 TRBJ1-2 few TRBV4-3 TGCGCCAGCTCCCGGGAAAGAAACTATGGCTACACCTTC CASSRERNYGYTF
NA 15 TRBJ1-2 NA TRBV9 TGTGCCAGCAGCGTAGGGAGAGGGGGTTTCGATGGCTACACCTTC CASSVGRGGFDGYTF
TRBD2 14 TRBJ2-1 NA TRBV19 TGTGCCAGTAGTACGGGGGGGGCCTACAATGAGCAGTTCTTC CASSTGGAYNEQFF
NA 14 TRBJ2-2 NA TRBV7-2 TGTGCCACTTTTGGACTCACGAACACCGGGGAGCTGTTTTTT CATFGLTNTGELFF
NA 15 TRBJ1-5 once TRBV10-3 TGTGCCATCAGGGCCGGGGGATCGAGCAATCAGCCCCAGCATTTT CAIRAGGSSNQPQHF
TRBD1 14 TRBJ1-1 NA TRBV30 TGTGCCTGGAGGGACAGTAGGGGGCCCACTGAAGCTTTCTTT CAWRDSRGPTEAFF
TRBD2 13 TRBJ2-3 NA TRBV5-1 TGCGCCAGCAGGCGGGAGAGCACAGATACGCAGTATTTT CASRRESTDTQYF
NA 14 TRBJ2-2 NA TRBV11-3 TGTGCCAGCAGCCCAACACCCCCCCCCGGGGAGCTGTTTTTT CASSPTPPPGELFF
NA 16 TRBJ1-2 NA TRBV7-9 TGTGCCAGCAGCTTAGTTCCTGGAGGCTCCCCCTATGGCTACACCTTC CASSLVPGGSPYGYTF
NA 14 TRBJ1-2 NA TRBV7-9 TGTGCCAGCAGCCAATCCCTGACAGCCTATGGCTACACCTTC CASSQSLTAYGYTF